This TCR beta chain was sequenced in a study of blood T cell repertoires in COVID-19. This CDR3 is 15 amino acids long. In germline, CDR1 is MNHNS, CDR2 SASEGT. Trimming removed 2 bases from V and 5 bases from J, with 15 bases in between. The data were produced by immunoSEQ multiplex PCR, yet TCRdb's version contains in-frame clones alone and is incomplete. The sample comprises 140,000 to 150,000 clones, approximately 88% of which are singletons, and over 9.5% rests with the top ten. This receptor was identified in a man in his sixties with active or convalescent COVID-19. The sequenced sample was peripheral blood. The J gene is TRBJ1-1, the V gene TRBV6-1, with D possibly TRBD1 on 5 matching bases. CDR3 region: CASSERVGRRTEAFF. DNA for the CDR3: TGTGCCAGCAGTGAAAGGGTGGGGCGGCGTACTGAAGCTTTCTTT.